The T cell receptor (beta chain) described here comes from a study of OX40 agonist ivuxolimab in advanced cancers. Study information: Patients were 82.7% male with ages roughly 23 to 79, mean about 65.

The CDR3 sequence is 16 residues long. Germline V lookup: CDR1 LGHNA, CDR2 YSLEER. Deletions cut 0 bases from V and 3 bases from J, with 14 bases between. Measured with immunoSEQ multiplex PCR; TCRdb has only the in-frame clones, and not every one. The sample includes 52,000 or so clones, approximately 93% seen only once; the top ten take 15% to 20%. The chain recombines TRBV4-3 with TRBJ1-2; D not resolved. The source is an adult with an advanced solid tumor such as melanoma, head and neck, liver or kidney cancer. Sequences were derived from CD4+ or CD8+ T cells sorted from blood, sampled in a trial of the OX40 agonist ivuxolimab. CDR3 in amino acids: CASSQDWAGKDYGYTF. The CDR3 DNA sequence: TGCGCCAGCAGCCAAGATTGGGCTGGCAAAGACTATGGCTACACCTTC.